The 25 T cell receptor beta chains below come from one sample, sequenced in a study of cytomegalovirus exposure and HLA in healthy donors. In the PCR, 60 Vbeta and 13 Jbeta primers were used. Assay: immunoSEQ multiplex PCR; the TCRdb copy retains only in-frame clones and omits some. This table holds about 120,000 clones, 70% to 80% found once. Sequenced material: PBMCs. All receptors come from a man aged 50-60 years in good health and CMV-seropositive.

The chain couples TRBV12-5 to TRBJ2-2, with TRBD1 matching 7 bases. The CDR3 consists of 17 residues. Germline V gene data show CDR1 as LGHNT and CDR2 as FRNRAP. Unmatched junction bases numbered 10, after V lost 0 bases and J lost 6 bases. CDR3 in DNA: TGTGCTAGTGGTTTGGTACGGGACAGTCCGAGACCCGGGGAGCTGTTTTTT. It codes for CASGLVRDSPRPGELFF.

This sequence joins TRBV27 and TRBJ2-7, with D hard to call. Germline V CDR1 and CDR2: MNHEY, SMNVEV (reference sequence). V lost 0 bases to trimming and J lost 0 bases, with 9 bases between them. This CDR3 is built from 15 residues. The CDR3: CASSLSSSPSYEQYF. The CDR3 DNA sequence: TGTGCCAGCAGTTTATCGAGCTCACCCTCCTACGAGCAGTACTTC.

This chain joins TRBV2 and TRBJ2-1; possibly TRBD2 for D (7 bases). Germline V CDR1 and CDR2: SNHLY, FYNNEI. This CDR3 contains 14 residues. The germline V and J ends were trimmed by 5 bases and 5 bases, with 13 bases remaining between them. The CDR3 here is CASSRGGDDNEQFF. DNA for the CDR3: TGTGCCAGCAGTAGGGGGGGGGATGACAATGAGCAGTTCTTC.

This clone was seen only once. The V and J genes are TRBV10-3 and TRBJ2-5; tentatively, D is TRBD1 (5 bases). The tail of the sequence fits TRBJ2-7 better, so the J call may be wrong. The CDR3 sequence is 14 residues long. Germline assignment: CDR1 ENHRY and CDR2 SYGVKD. CDR3 region: CAISDRDSFYEQYF. CDR3 sequence (DNA): TGTGCCATCAGTGATCGTGACAGTTTCTACGAGCAGTACTTC.

This chain joins TRBV5-1 and TRBJ1-6, with TRBD1 matching 7 bases. Trimming took 0 bases from V and 9 from J; bases not matched to a gene: 6. This CDR3 spans 15 amino acids. Per the germline V gene, CDR1 is SGHRS and CDR2 is YFSETQ. The CDR3 region is CASSLGGTDRSPLHF. The CDR3 nucleotides are TGCGCCAGCAGCTTGGGAGGGACAGATCGTTCACCCCTCCACTTT.

As DNA, the CDR3 is TGTGCCAGCAGTCTGAGGACAGGTGAAGCTTTCTTT. This sequence encodes CASSLRTGEAFF. V gene TRBV28 combines with J gene TRBJ1-1, with 7 bases lining up with TRBD1. Trimming cost V 5 bases and J 7 bases; bases outside gene matches: 4. CDR1 and CDR2 from the germline V gene are MDHEN and SYDVKM. This CDR3 contains 12 residues.

The genes are TRBV7-7 and TRBJ1-1, with D tentatively TRBD1 (6 bases). The CDR3 covers 14 residues. V was pared by 5 bases and J by 3 bases, with 13 bases between. Germline loops: CDR1 SSHAT, CDR2 FNYEAQ (reference sequence). The CDR3 DNA reads as TGTGCCAGCAGCGAAGAGGGGGGGGACACTGAAGCTTTCTTT. Protein sequence: CASSEEGGDTEAFF.

This clone was found once. The chain uses TRBV6-5 and TRBJ1-3; 7 bases are shared with TRBD1. Trimming cost V 5 bases and J 2 bases; bases outside gene matches: 3. This CDR3 is 14 amino acids long. CDR1 is MNHEY and CDR2 is SVGAGI in the germline V gene. This CDR3 is CASSATGTGNTIYF. The CDR3 DNA follows: TGTGCCAGCAGTGCGACAGGGACTGGAAACACCATATATTTT.

The chain has TRBV4-1 and TRBJ2-7; tentative D call: TRBD2 (5 bases). From germline, CDR1 is MGHRA and CDR2 YSYEKL. Trimming took 2 bases from V and 0 from J, leaving 14 bases between them. The CDR3 is 16 amino acids. CDR3 in amino acids: CASSQFSGEGSYEQYF. The CDR3 DNA sequence: TGCGCCAGCAGCCAATTCTCAGGTGAGGGCTCCTACGAGCAGTACTTC.

The J gene is TRBJ2-7, the V gene TRBV6-1; 8 bases fit TRBD2. Germline V lookup: CDR1 MNHNS, CDR2 SASEGT. V shed 6 bases and J 3 bases; nucleotides not matched to a gene: 7. The CDR3 is made up of 14 amino acids. DNA for the CDR3: TGTGCCAGCAGGAAAGTGGGGACTAGCTACGAGCAGTACTTC. This gives the protein CASRKVGTSYEQYF.

This rearrangement joins TRBV4-1 to TRBJ2-1, with a tentative D call TRBD1 (6 bases). Germline CDR1 is MGHRA and CDR2 is YSYEKL. The germline V and J ends were trimmed by 1 base and 6 bases, with 7 bases remaining between them. There are 13 residues in the CDR3. This CDR3 is CASSQGGPNEQFF. In DNA, the CDR3 is TGCGCCAGCAGCCAAGGGGGGCCCAATGAGCAGTTCTTC.

This chain connects TRBV7-2 to TRBJ2-7, with 9 bases lining up with TRBD1. Per germline, CDR1 SGHTA and CDR2 FQGNSA. V lost 3 bases, J lost 3 bases, and 0 bases stayed unmatched. The CDR3 runs 13 residues. CDR3 nucleotides: TGTGCCAGCAGCTTGACAGGGGGCTACGAGCAGTACTTC. As protein: CASSLTGGYEQYF.

The rearrangement links TRBV7-9 to TRBJ1-5; TRBD1 aligns across 8 bases. CDR1 is SEHNR and CDR2 is FQNEAQ in the germline V gene (reference sequence). Trimming removed 6 bases from V and 5 bases from J; junction bases left unmatched: 15. The CDR3 runs to 17 residues. The CDR3, as DNA: TGTGCCAGCAGTCCCTTGACGGGGACAGGTGGCGATCAGCCCCAGCATTTT. Protein sequence: CASSPLTGTGGDQPQHF.

This clone was seen once. The rearrangement uses TRBV11-2 and TRBJ2-1; 7 positions match TRBD2. Trimming took 1 base from V and 0 from J; bases not matched to a gene: 0. The CDR3 is made up of 15 amino acids. Germline V gene lookup returns CDR1 SGHAT and CDR2 FQNNGV. The CDR3 bases are TGTGCCAGCAGCTTAGGCGGGAGCTCCTACAATGAGCAGTTCTTC. It translates to CASSLGGSSYNEQFF.

The genes are TRBV27 and TRBJ2-7, with 11 bases lining up with TRBD2. The ends lost 5 bases at V and 2 bases at J; junction bases unmatched: 5. The length of the CDR3 is 15 residues. Germline loops: CDR1 MNHEY, CDR2 SMNVEV (reference sequence). As DNA, the CDR3 is TGTGCCAGCAGTCTAGGGACTAGCGGACCCTACGAGCAGTACTTC. This encodes CASSLGTSGPYEQYF.

The chain carries TRBV2 and TRBJ2-5; perhaps TRBD2 as D (6 bases). This CDR3 comprises 12 residues. The V end was cut by 8 bases, the J end by 2 bases, with 9 bases between. Germline CDR1 and CDR2: SNHLY and FYNNEI. DNA of the CDR3: TGTGCCAGCGGGAGGTCTCAAGAGACCCAGTACTTC. Translation gives CASGRSQETQYF.

The rearrangement links TRBV4-3 to TRBJ2-1; 10 bases are shared with TRBD2. Germline V gene lookup returns CDR1 LGHNA and CDR2 YSLEER. The CDR3 has 15 amino acids. The ends lost 4 bases at V and 8 bases at J; junction bases unmatched: 8. Here the CDR3 reads CASSPSGLAGDEQFF. DNA for the CDR3: TGCGCCAGCAGCCCCTCCGGGCTAGCGGGGGATGAGCAGTTCTTC.

The chain uses TRBV18 and TRBJ2-3, with D tentatively TRBD1 (6 bases). Trimming took off 5 bases at V and 3 bases at J, with 12 bases between the two ends. CDR1 is KGHSH, CDR2 LQKENI, per germline. CDR3 length: 14 amino acids. The CDR3 nucleotides are TGTGCCAGCTCATGGCAGGGGCCGACAGATACGCAGTATTTT. Translated, it gives CASSWQGPTDTQYF.

This clone has a single count. As DNA, the CDR3 is TGTGCCAGCAGCTTGGAGACAGGGGAGAATGAGCAGTTCTTC. Residues: CASSLETGENEQFF. This chain links TRBV5-6 with TRBJ2-1, with TRBD1 identical over 8 bases. CDR3 length: 14 residues. The germline CDR1 and CDR2 sequences are SGHDT and YYEEEE. V trimming: 0 bases; J trimming: 7 bases; junction bases outside the gene matches: 3.

V and J are TRBV6-5 and TRBJ1-2, with 7 bases aligning to TRBD1. Germline-derived CDR1 and CDR2 are MNHEY and SVGAGI. CDR3 length: 15 amino acids. V was clipped by 10 bases and J by 3 bases; unmatched bases: 14. CDR3 sequence (DNA): TGTGCCACCCTCACGCTAGGGGGCAAGGACTATGGCTACACCTTC. It specifies CATLTLGGKDYGYTF.

The CDR3 nucleotides read TGTGCCAGCTCACCATCAGGAAATGAAAAACTGTTTTTT. Residues: CASSPSGNEKLFF. This chain links TRBV18 with TRBJ1-4; D remains ambiguous. Deletions cut 2 bases from V and 5 bases from J, with 6 bases between. The CDR3 spans 13 residues. Germline loops: CDR1 KGHSH, CDR2 LQKENI.

The V and J genes are TRBV27 and TRBJ1-4; D is perhaps TRBD1 (5 bases). Germline V lookup: CDR1 MNHEY, CDR2 SMNVEV (reference sequence). The length of the CDR3 is 16 residues. V was shortened by 5 bases and J by 0 bases, with 13 bases between the two germline ends. The CDR3 sequence: CASSPWWGSTNEKLFF. The CDR3 DNA follows: TGTGCCAGCAGTCCATGGTGGGGCTCAACTAATGAAAAACTGTTTTTT. The whole variable domain, remainder taken from reference TRBV27 and TRBJ1-4, is EAQVTQNPRYLITVTGKKLTVTCSQNMNHEYMSWYRQDPGLGLRQIYYSMNVEVTDKGDVPEGYKVSRKEKRNFPLILESPSPNQTSLYFCASSPWWGSTNEKLFFGSGTQLSVL.

The chain joins TRBV25-1 to TRBJ2-1; 10 nucleotides agree with TRBD1. The CDR3 is made up of 14 amino acids. The germline V gene has CDR1 MGHDK and CDR2 SYGVNS. V gave up 6 bases and J gave up 12 bases; unmatched junction bases: 11. Here the CDR3 reads CASRGTGVVSGQFF. The CDR3 DNA reads as TGTGCCAGCAGAGGGACAGGGGTCGTTTCGGGGCAGTTCTTC.

The V gene is TRBV14, the J gene TRBJ2-4, with unresolved D. The germline gives CDR1 SGHDN, CDR2 FVKESK. The CDR3 length is 16 residues. Between the trimmed V and J ends, which lost 0 bases and 0 bases, there was a span of 9 bases. In nucleotides, the CDR3 is TGTGCCAGCAGCCAAGAGCCCGGAGTAGCCAAAAACATTCAGTACTTC. This codes for CASSQEPGVAKNIQYF.

The V call is TRBV2, the J call TRBJ2-2; a possible D gene is TRBD2 (6 bases). CDR3 length: 15 residues. V was pared by 8 bases and J by 0 bases, with 13 bases between. The V gene's germline CDR1 is SNHLY and CDR2 FYNNEI. CDR3 region: CASGRGGPNTGELFF. The CDR3 DNA is TGTGCCAGCGGGCGGGGAGGACCGAACACCGGGGAGCTGTTTTTT. The full variable domain, rest sourced from reference TRBV2 and TRBJ2-2, is EPEVTQTPSHQVTQMGQEVILRCVPISNHLYFYWYRQILGQKVEFLVSFYNNEISEKSEIFDDQFSVERPDGSNFTLKIRSTKLEDSAMYFCASGRGGPNTGELFFGEGSRLTVL.